These 21 T cell receptor beta chains originate from one sample sequenced in a study of cytomegalovirus exposure and HLA in healthy donors listed by TCRdb under 2017. Libraries were made using the immunoSEQ multiplex PCR assay. For the multiplex PCR, a mixture combining 60 forward primers for TCR Vbeta segments and 13 reverse primers for TCR Jbeta segments was used. Drawn from immuneACCESS, this table holds only the in-frame rearrangements with V and J called that TCRdb kept. Clones are partly lost; checked studies trace under half to an unresolved V gene and leave the rest unexplained. Counted in this sample were around 190,000 clones; about 78% of them appeared once. Under 3% of the sample is taken by the ten largest. The sequencing input was PBMCs. The origin of the receptors is a woman between 25 and 40 years old in good health and CMV-seronegative.

Details on this clone: The junction differs from germline at one of its ends, possibly a read error. The genes are TRBV27 and TRBJ2-5; 10 bases are shared with TRBD2. The V gene's germline CDR1 is MNHEY and CDR2 SMNVEV (reference sequence). This CDR3 spans 15 amino acids. The CDR3 bases are TGTACCAGTCAGCGGGAGGGCCAACTTACGGAGACCCAGTACTTC. It specifies CTSQREGQLTETQYF.

V and J are TRBV9 and TRBJ2-7; 8 bases fit TRBD1. This CDR3 spans 16 amino acids. V shed 3 bases, J shed 6 bases, and the junction held 14 bases outside the gene matches. CDR1 is SGDLS, CDR2 YYNGEE, per germline. CDR3 region: CASSAGSPRQGCEQYF. In DNA, the CDR3 is TGTGCCAGCAGCGCGGGGAGTCCGAGACAGGGGTGCGAGCAGTACTTC. The entire variable domain, with the rest obtained from reference TRBV9 and TRBJ2-7, is as follows: DSGVTQTPKHLITATGQRVTLRCSPRSGDLSVYWYQQSLDQGLQFLIQYYNGEERAKGNILERFSAQQFPDLHSELNLSSLELGDSALYFCASSAGSPRQGCEQYFGPGTRLTVT.

The genes are TRBV2 and TRBJ1-2; D is unresolved. In germline, CDR1 is SNHLY, CDR2 FYNNEI. The CDR3 contains 13 residues. Trimming removed 2 bases from V and 3 bases from J, with 7 bases in between. The CDR3 sequence: CASSEPFDYGYTF. DNA for the CDR3: TGTGCCAGCAGTGAACCTTTTGACTATGGCTACACCTTC.

This clone has a single count. This chain links TRBV11-2 with TRBJ2-3; 10 positions agree with TRBD2. The ends lost 4 bases at V and 4 bases at J; junction bases unmatched: 8. The length of the CDR3 is 16 residues. Germline lookup yields CDR1 SGHAT and CDR2 FQNNGV. The CDR3, as DNA: TGTGCCAGCAGCTCTTTTAGCGGGGGGATCCCAGATACGCAGTATTTT. Encoded protein: CASSSFSGGIPDTQYF. Together with reference TRBV11-2 and TRBJ2-3, the CDR3 gives the full variable domain: EAGVAQSPRYKIIEKRQSVAFWCNPISGHATLYWYQQILGQGPKLLIQFQNNGVVDDSQLPKDRFSAERLKGVDSTLKIQPAKLEDSAVYLCASSSFSGGIPDTQYFGPGTRLTVL.

The V gene is TRBV7-6, the J gene TRBJ1-1; D is uncertain. This CDR3 comprises 12 residues. Trimming shortened V by 5 bases and J by 1 base, and 5 bases separated the two germline ends. Germline V lookup: CDR1 SGHVS, CDR2 FNYEAQ. The CDR3 here is CASSRGNTEAFF. The CDR3 DNA reads TGTGCCAGCAGCCGCGGGAACACTGAAGCTTTCTTT.

The chain carries TRBV6-6 and TRBJ1-4; 7 positions match TRBD1. CDR3 length equals 16 residues. The V segment lost 5 bases and the J segment 6 bases; nucleotides outside the gene matches: 12. The germline gives CDR1 MNHNY, CDR2 SVGAGI (reference sequence). CDR3 bases: TGTGCCAGCAGTGGCAGGGGGTCTTCTGAGTATGAAAAACTGTTTTTT. The encoded protein is CASSGRGSSEYEKLFF.

V gene TRBV9 combines with J gene TRBJ1-2; D possibly corresponds to TRBD1 (5 bases). V was shortened by 4 bases and J by 7 bases, with 11 bases between the two germline ends. Germline lookup yields CDR1 SGDLS and CDR2 YYNGEE. The CDR3 totals 12 residues. Written as DNA, the CDR3 is TGTGCCAGCAGCAAGTTTAGGGGTGGCTACACCTTC. It yields the protein CASSKFRGGYTF. The full variable domain, with the rest looked up from reference TRBV9 and TRBJ1-2, is DSGVTQTPKHLITATGQRVTLRCSPRSGDLSVYWYQQSLDQGLQFLIQYYNGEERAKGNILERFSAQQFPDLHSELNLSSLELGDSALYFCASSKFRGGYTFGSGTRLTVV.

J is TRBJ2-1 and V is TRBV5-4; 14 bases are a match to TRBD2. J lost 8 bases, V lost 3 bases, and 4 bases had no gene match. This CDR3 is 15 amino acids long. Germline V gene sequence: CDR1 SGHNT, CDR2 YYREEE (reference sequence). The CDR3 spells CASSYGTSGSDEQFF. CDR3 bases: TGTGCCAGCAGCTACGGGACTAGCGGGAGCGATGAGCAGTTCTTC.

This clone showed up just once. The chain recombines TRBV30 with TRBJ2-7, with TRBD1 matching 7 bases. Looked up from germline, CDR1 is GTSNPN and CDR2 is SVGIG (reference sequence). Germline trimming cut 5 bases from V and 7 bases from J; bases unmatched to any gene: 14. The CDR3 runs 14 residues. The CDR3: CAWSQGSAMGEQYF. For the CDR3, the DNA is TGTGCCTGGTCACAGGGGTCCGCTATGGGGGAGCAGTACTTC.

V is TRBV4-1 and J is TRBJ1-2; TRBD1 matches at 7 bases. The CDR3 runs to 12 residues. CDR1 MGHRA and CDR2 YSYEKL come from the germline V gene. V was pared by 4 bases and J by 10 bases, with 6 bases of the junction left unmatched. The CDR3 DNA follows: TGCGCCAGCAGCCGCAACAGGGGCTCCTACACCTTC. As protein: CASSRNRGSYTF.

The DNA of the CDR3 is TGTGCCTGGAGTGTACAGATTAGCACAGATACGCAGTATTTT. The encoded protein is CAWSVQISTDTQYF. The chain employs TRBV30 and TRBJ2-3; D gene ambiguous. This CDR3 spans 14 amino acids. In germline, CDR1 is GTSNPN, CDR2 SVGIG (reference sequence). The V gene lost 0 bases and the J gene lost 0 bases, with 7 bases spanning the gap.

The rearrangement joins TRBV28 to TRBJ2-5, with 7 bases that match TRBD1. CDR1 and CDR2 (germline): MDHEN, SYDVKM. Losses at the gene ends were 2 bases for V and 3 bases for J; bases not matched to a gene: 9. The CDR3 is 16 residues long. CDR3 loop: CASSLMGRDSKETQYF. The CDR3 region has the DNA TGTGCCAGCAGTTTAATGGGTAGGGACAGCAAAGAGACCCAGTACTTC.

The rearrangement joins TRBV19 to TRBJ2-5; D gene uncertain. The ends were cut back, 6 bases at V and 0 bases at J, with 5 bases in the middle. Germline V CDR1 and CDR2: LNHDA, SQIVND (reference sequence). This CDR3 has 12 residues. The CDR3 spells CASSRNQETQYF. DNA for the CDR3: TGTGCCAGTAGCAGGAACCAAGAGACCCAGTACTTC.

Only one count was recorded for this clone. V and J are TRBV29-1 and TRBJ2-2, with D maybe TRBD1 (6 bases). There are 13 residues in the CDR3. V was cut by 7 bases and J by 3 bases, with 12 bases left in between. In germline, CDR1 is SQVTM, CDR2 ANQGSEA. The CDR3 reads CSAGQTYTGELFF. The CDR3 DNA reads as TGCAGCGCCGGACAGACTTACACCGGGGAGCTGTTTTTT.

V usage is TRBV2 and J usage is TRBJ1-3; 9 positions agree with TRBD1. The CDR3 consists of 18 residues. Trimming cost V 0 bases and J 0 bases; bases outside gene matches: 6. Germline CDR1 reads SNHLY; CDR2 reads FYNNEI. The CDR3 protein is CASSEAPGQGSSGNTIYF. CDR3 coding DNA: TGTGCCAGCAGTGAAGCTCCGGGACAGGGCAGCTCTGGAAACACCATATATTTT.

The CDR3 nucleotides are TGCGCCAGCAGCTTAGGCGGGGTATCGCAGCAGTACTTC. The encoded protein is CASSLGGVSQQYF. The chain joins TRBV5-1 to TRBJ2-7, with D maybe TRBD2 (6 bases). Trimming took off 2 bases at V and 8 bases at J, with 14 bases between the two ends. The germline V gene encodes CDR1 SGHRS and CDR2 YFSETQ. CDR3 length: 13 amino acids.

The genes are TRBV6-5 and TRBJ1-5; D unresolved. The germline gives CDR1 MNHEY, CDR2 SVGAGI. This CDR3 has 15 residues. V lost 0 bases and J 2 bases, leaving 8 bases between the germline ends. The DNA of the CDR3 is TGTGCCAGCAGTTACTCGTGGCAGGGCAATCAGCCCCAGCATTTT. As protein: CASSYSWQGNQPQHF.

This chain links TRBV5-3 with TRBJ1-5; D perhaps matches TRBD1 (5 bases). TRBV5-3 has ORF status, its function being uncertain. The CDR3 is made up of 14 amino acids. V was clipped by 4 bases and J by 5 bases, with 13 bases between them. The CDR3 sequence is CARSPPGGDQPQHF. The CDR3 bases are TGTGCCAGAAGCCCCCCGGGGGGGGATCAGCCCCAGCATTTT.

The gene calls are TRBV7-9 and TRBJ2-3; TRBD2 might be the D (5 bases). This CDR3 comprises 15 residues. V lost 5 bases to trimming and J lost 1 base, with 13 bases between them. Germline-derived CDR1 and CDR2 are SEHNR and FQNEAQ (reference sequence). CDR3: CASSLGLGRTDTQYF. The CDR3 DNA follows: TGTGCCAGCAGCCTCGGACTGGGCCGCACAGATACGCAGTATTTT.

The J gene is TRBJ1-4, the V gene TRBV11-2; D gene unclear. The CDR3 contains 12 residues. V lost 5 bases and J lost 7, with 8 bases in between. In germline, CDR1 is SGHAT, CDR2 FQNNGV. This chain's CDR3 is CASSLHSEKLFF. The CDR3 nucleotides read TGTGCCAGCAGCCTTCACAGTGAAAAACTGTTTTTT.

The chain carries TRBV5-4 and TRBJ2-3, with TRBD2 matching 12 bases. Germline CDR1 and CDR2: SGHNT and YYREEE (reference sequence). This CDR3 comprises 15 residues. V trimming: 9 bases; J trimming: 6 bases; junction bases outside the gene matches: 11. CDR3 in DNA: TGTGCCATTCAGACTAGCGGGAGTCTCGCGGATACGCAGTATTTT. It encodes CAIQTSGSLADTQYF.